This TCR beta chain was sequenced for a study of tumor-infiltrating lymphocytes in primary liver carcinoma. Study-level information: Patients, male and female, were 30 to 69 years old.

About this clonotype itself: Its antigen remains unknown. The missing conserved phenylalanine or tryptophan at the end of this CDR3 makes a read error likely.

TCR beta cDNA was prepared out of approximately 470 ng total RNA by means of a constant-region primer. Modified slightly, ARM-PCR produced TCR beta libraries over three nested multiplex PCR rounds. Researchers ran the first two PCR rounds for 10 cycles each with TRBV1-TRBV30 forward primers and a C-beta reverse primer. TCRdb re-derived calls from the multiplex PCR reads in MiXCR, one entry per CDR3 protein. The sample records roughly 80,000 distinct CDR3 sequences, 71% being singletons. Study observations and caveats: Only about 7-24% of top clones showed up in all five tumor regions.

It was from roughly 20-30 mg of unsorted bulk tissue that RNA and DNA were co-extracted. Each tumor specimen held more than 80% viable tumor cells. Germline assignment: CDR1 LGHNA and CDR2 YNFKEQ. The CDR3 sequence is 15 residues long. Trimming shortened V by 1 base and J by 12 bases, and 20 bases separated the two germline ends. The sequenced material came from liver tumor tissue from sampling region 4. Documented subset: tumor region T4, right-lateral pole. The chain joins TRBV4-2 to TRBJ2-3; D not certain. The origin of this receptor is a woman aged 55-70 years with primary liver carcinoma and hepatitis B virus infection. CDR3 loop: CASSQGVLAEGTQYS. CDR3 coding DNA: TGTGCCAGCAGCCAAGGGGTACTGGCCGAAGGTACACAGTATTCT.